This is a list of T cell receptor beta chains from one sample in a study of cytotoxic CD8 clonotypes in ibrutinib-treated CLL. Using immunoSEQ multiplex PCR, the repertoire was profiled, and TCRdb retains in-frame clones only, with some absent. The table records around 250,000 clones, 70% of them present only once. Here the sequenced sample was PBMCs, taken after 24 months of ibrutinib treatment. The receptors were gathered from a human donor with chronic lymphocytic leukemia. Both conserved end residues are part of each CDR3. The order of the fields is D gene, V gene, J gene, clone size, CDR3 DNA, CDR3 protein. A D gene is named only where the DNA matches it firmly. Size is stated for part of the rows, as once, few or many counts, or as a class when the clone is expanded.

>.|TRBV7-8|TRBJ2-1|.
TGTGCCAGCAGGTTCAGCGGATCCAATGAGCAGTTCTTC
CASRFSGSNEQFF
>.|TRBV16|TRBJ2-7|.
TGTGCCAGCAGCCAATCGGGGCGCGCGCAGTACTTC
CASSQSGRAQYF
>.|TRBV6-6|TRBJ2-7|once
TGTGCCAGCAGTTACTCGGTCGACGAGCAGTACTTC
CASSYSVDEQYF
>.|TRBV6-5|TRBJ1-2|.
TGTGCCAGCAGTTACGGGACAACAAACTATGGCTACACCTTC
CASSYGTTNYGYTF
>.|TRBV29-1|TRBJ1-1|few
TGCAGCGTTGGCCGGATGAACACTGAAGCTTTCTTT
CSVGRMNTEAFF
>.|TRBV30|TRBJ2-1|.
TGTGCCTGGAGTGTATTGGGCTGGACAAATGAGCAGTTCTTC
CAWSVLGWTNEQFF
>.|TRBV7-2|TRBJ2-2|.
TGTGCCAGCAGCTTAGTTTGGGCGAACACCGGGGAGCTGTTTTTT
CASSLVWANTGELFF
>.|TRBV5-1|TRBJ1-5|.
TGCGCCAGCAGCTTTGACAGCGCCCAGCCCCAGCATTTT
CASSFDSAQPQHF
>.|TRBV30|TRBJ1-5|.
TGTGCCTGGAGTGTAGTCAATCAGCCCCAGCATTTT
CAWSVVNQPQHF
>.|TRBV10-3|TRBJ1-1|.
TGTGCCATCAGCCCTAAGGGACAGAACACTGAAGCTTTCTTT
CAISPKGQNTEAFF
>TRBD2|TRBV27|TRBJ2-7|.
TGTGCCAGCAGACCGTCAGCGGGATCTGCCTACGAGCAGTACTTC
CASRPSAGSAYEQYF
>.|TRBV29-1|TRBJ2-1|.
TGCAGCGTTGTTCTTTACAATGAGCAGTTCTTC
CSVVLYNEQFF
>.|TRBV6-5|TRBJ2-5|.
TGTGCCAGCAGTCGGACAGTACAAGAGACCCAGTACTTC
CASSRTVQETQYF
>.|TRBV29-1|TRBJ2-5|few
TGCAGCGTGAAGGACACAGAAGAGACCCAGTACTTC
CSVKDTEETQYF
>TRBD2|TRBV9|TRBJ2-1|.
TGTGCCAGCAGCGTAGCTAGAACTAGCGGGCCGAGCTCCTACAATGAGCAGTTCTTC
CASSVARTSGPSSYNEQFF
>.|TRBV6-5|TRBJ2-6|few
TGTGCCGCAGGGATCTCTGGGGCCAACGTCCTGACTTTC
CAAGISGANVLTF
>TRBD1|TRBV2|TRBJ2-7|few
TGTGCCAGCAGGGGACAGGGGGCATCCTACGAGCAGTACTTC
CASRGQGASYEQYF